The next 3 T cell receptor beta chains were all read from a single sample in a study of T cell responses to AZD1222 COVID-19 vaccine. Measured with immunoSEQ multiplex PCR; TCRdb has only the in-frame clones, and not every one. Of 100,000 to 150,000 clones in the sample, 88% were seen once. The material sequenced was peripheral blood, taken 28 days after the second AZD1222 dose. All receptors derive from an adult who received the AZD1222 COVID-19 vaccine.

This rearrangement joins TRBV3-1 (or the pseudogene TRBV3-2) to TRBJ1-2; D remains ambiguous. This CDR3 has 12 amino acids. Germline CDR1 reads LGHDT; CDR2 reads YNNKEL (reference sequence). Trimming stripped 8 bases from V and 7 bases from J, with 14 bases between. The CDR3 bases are TGTGCCAGCGCCTGTGGTCGCAGTGGCTACACCTTC. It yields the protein CASACGRSGYTF.

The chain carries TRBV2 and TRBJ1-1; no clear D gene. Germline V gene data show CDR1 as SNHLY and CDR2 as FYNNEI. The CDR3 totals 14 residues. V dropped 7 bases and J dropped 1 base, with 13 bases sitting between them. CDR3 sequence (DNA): TGTGCCAGCAAAGGCCTTGGGCCGAACACTGAAGCTTTCTTT. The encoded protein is CASKGLGPNTEAFF.

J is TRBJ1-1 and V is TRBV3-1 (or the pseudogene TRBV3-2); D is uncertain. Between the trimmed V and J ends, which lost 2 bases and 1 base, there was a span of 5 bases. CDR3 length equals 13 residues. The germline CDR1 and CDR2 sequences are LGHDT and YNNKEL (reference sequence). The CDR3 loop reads CASSQQWNTEAFF. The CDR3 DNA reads TGTGCCAGCAGCCAACAGTGGAACACTGAAGCTTTCTTT.